This T cell receptor beta chain emerged from a study of blood T cell repertoires in COVID-19. Looking at the study overall: From the United States, Italy and Spain came samples of acute and convalescent COVID-19.

In the authors' workflow: Estimated nucleated cell counts came from reference gene primer amplification. This table comes from immunoSEQ multiplex PCR, and its TCRdb copy is limited to in-frame clones, with some not included. That table furnishes V, J and clone size, whereas the DNA furnished D and trimming. The data show 70,000 to 80,000 clones, about 80% seen once. The CDR3 totals 18 residues. Per the germline V gene, CDR1 is SGDLS and CDR2 is YYNGEE. V lost 2 bases and J lost 8; bases outside the gene matches: 16. The TCR sequence derives from a man older than 75 with acute or convalescent COVID-19. The sample was peripheral blood. The chain employs TRBV9 and TRBJ2-1; 10 bases are a match to TRBD1. The CDR3 spells CASSVLPGTGAMGDEQFF. DNA of the CDR3: TGTGCCAGCAGCGTTCTGCCCGGGACAGGGGCGATGGGTGATGAGCAGTTCTTC.